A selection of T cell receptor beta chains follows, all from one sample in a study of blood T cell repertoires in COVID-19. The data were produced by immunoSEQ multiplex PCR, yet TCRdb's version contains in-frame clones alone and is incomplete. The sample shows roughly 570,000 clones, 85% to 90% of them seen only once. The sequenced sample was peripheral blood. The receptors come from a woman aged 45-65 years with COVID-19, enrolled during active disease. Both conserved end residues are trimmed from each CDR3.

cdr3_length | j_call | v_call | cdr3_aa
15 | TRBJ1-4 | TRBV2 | ASLSSRASGYNEKLF
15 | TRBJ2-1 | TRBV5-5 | ASSSGQGTVLYNEQF
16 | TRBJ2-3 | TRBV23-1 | ASSQTPRRGSLTDTQY
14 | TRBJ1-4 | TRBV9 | ASSETGGPTNEKLF
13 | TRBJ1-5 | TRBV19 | ASSPGQLSNQPQH
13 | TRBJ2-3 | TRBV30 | AWSVLGGGTDTQY
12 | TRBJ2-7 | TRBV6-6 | ASSYSGGVYEQY
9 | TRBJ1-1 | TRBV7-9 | AASETTEAF
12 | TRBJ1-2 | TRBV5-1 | ASSPGTGNYGYT
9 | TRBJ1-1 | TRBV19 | ASSTTQGAF
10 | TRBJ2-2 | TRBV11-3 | ASSPYTGELF
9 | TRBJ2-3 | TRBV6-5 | ASRGARTQY
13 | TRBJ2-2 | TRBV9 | ASRGASGVAGELF
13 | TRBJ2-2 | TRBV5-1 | ASTEGGANTGELF
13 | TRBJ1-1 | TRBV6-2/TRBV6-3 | ASSYGGRGGTEAF
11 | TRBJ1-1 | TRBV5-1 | ASSFDMNTEAF
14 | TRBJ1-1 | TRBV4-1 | ASSQGGGRGRTEAF
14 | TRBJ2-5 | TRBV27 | ASSLLGGGARETQY
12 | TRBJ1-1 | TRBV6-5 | ASNARGGGTEAF
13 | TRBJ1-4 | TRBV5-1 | ASRFQGFENEKLF
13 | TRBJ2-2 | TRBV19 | ASTPREEDTGELF
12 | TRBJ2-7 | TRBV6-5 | ASSYDRTSYEQY
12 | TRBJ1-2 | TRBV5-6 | ASRLTGPNYGYT
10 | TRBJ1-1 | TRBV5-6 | ASSPGGTEAF
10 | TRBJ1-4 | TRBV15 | ATSRDSEKLF
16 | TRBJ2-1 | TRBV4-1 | ASSHPPGRTSVAHEQF
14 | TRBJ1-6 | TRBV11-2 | ASSFRTPTGNSPLH
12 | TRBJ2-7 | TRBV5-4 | ASSFGTGGYEQY
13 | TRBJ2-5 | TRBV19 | ASSIGPMSGETQY
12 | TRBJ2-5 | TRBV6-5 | ASSYSEGGETQY
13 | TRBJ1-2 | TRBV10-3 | AISDNRPGDYGYT
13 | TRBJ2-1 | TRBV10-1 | ASSVVASSYNEQF
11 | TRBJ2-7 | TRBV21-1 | ASGGGRSYEQY
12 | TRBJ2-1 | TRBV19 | ASSKGQENNEQF
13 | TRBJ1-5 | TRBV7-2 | ASSLDPGVEKPQH
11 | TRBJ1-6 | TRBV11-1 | ASSRLTGTPLH
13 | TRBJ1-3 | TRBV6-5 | ASRRPGGSGNTIY
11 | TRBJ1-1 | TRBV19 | ASSPPPGYEAF
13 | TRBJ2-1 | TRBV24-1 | ATSDFPDADNEQF
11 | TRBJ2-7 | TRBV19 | ASSATLRDLQY
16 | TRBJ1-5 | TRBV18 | ASSLGQGRLGSNQPQH
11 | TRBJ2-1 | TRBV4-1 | ASSQTGGDEQF
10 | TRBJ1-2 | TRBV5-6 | ASSSAHRFYT
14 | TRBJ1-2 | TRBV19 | ASSIGGDRVNYGYT
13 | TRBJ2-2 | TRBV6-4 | ASRSGGRGPGELF
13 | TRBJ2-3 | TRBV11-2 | ASSATGQRGDTQY
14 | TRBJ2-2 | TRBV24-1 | ATSDRGQGAGGELF
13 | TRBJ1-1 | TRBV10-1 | ASSESPSTRAEAF
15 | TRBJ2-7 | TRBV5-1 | ASSLLGGGARPYEQY